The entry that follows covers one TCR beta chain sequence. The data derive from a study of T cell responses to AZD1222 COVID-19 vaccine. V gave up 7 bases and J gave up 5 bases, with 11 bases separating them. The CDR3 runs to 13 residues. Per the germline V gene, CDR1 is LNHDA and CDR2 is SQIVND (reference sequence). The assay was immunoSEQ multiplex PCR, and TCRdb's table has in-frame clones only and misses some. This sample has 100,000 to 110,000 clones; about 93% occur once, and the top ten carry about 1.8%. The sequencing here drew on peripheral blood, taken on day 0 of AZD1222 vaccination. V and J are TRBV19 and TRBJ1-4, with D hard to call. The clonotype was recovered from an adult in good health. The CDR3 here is CASTRGGNEKLFF. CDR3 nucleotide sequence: TGTGCCAGTACTAGAGGAGGGAATGAAAAACTGTTTTTT.